This T cell receptor (beta chain) was identified during a study of a mutant IDH1 vaccine in newly diagnosed glioma. Study as a whole: Vaccination was launched 4-6 weeks after radiotherapy alone, or with temozolomide cycles. Study-level points and caveats: The vaccine induced immune responses, and these occurred in roughly 95% of patients.

The table came from immunoSEQ multiplex PCR; TCRdb's copy has only in-frame clones and leaves some out. The data contain some 48,000 clones, 70% to 80% of them singletons. Time point denoted: week 35, safety follow-up. The study gave 300 ug of mutant IDH1 20-mer peptide per vaccine dose, with topical imiquimod. Scheduled for weeks 1, 3, 5, 7, 11, 15, 19 and 23, eight vaccinations were given to patients. New astrocytomas of WHO grade 3 or 4 that were IDH1-mutant and ATRX-lost were found in the donors. The sample holds one count of this clone. The antigen remains undetermined. Germline V gene lookup returns CDR1 GTSNPN and CDR2 SVGIG (reference sequence). Between the trimmed V and J ends, which lost 4 bases and 1 base, there was a span of 14 bases. The CDR3 contains 15 residues.

This sequence joins TRBV30 and TRBJ1-5; tentative D call: TRBD1 (5 bases). Source: PBMCs, taken from a glioma patient whose treatment included an IDH1 peptide vaccine. The TCR sequence derives from a man between 40 and 49 years old with glioma. In DNA, the CDR3 is TGTGCCTGGAATCGCGGGGACGGGAGCAATCAGCCCCAGCATTTT. As protein: CAWNRGDGSNQPQHF.